This is a list of T cell receptor beta chains from one sample in a study of blood T cells in healthy people across ages. TCRdb itself ran the 5' RACE reads through MiXCR, one entry per CDR3 protein. The top ten hold around 23% of the sample, which has 600,000 or so distinct CDR3 sequences, 40% to 50% seen once. The sequenced sample was blood. The receptors shown here come from an elderly man in good health. Both conserved end residues are part of each CDR3. D genes are given only for firm matches. Clone size, where shown, is once, few, many, or a class for clones that have expanded.

j_gene	abundance	d_gene	v_gene	CDR3nt	CDR3aa
TRBJ2-1	-	TRBD1	TRBV18	TGTGCCAGCACCGGGACAGCTACCTCCTACAATGAGCAGTTCTTC	CASTGTATSYNEQFF
TRBJ2-1	few	TRBD2	TRBV12-3/TRBV12-4	TGTGCCAGCAGTTTAACGGGAGGCAGGGACAATGAGCAGTTCTTC	CASSLTGGRDNEQFF
TRBJ2-3	many	TRBD2	TRBV6-5	TGTGCCAGCAGTCTAGCGGGGGTGGGTACGCAGTATTTT	CASSLAGVGTQYF
TRBJ2-5	-	-	TRBV3-1	TGTGCCAGCAGCCTCCGACAGACCCTACAAGAGACCCAGTACTTC	CASSLRQTLQETQYF
TRBJ2-5	few	TRBD2	TRBV12-3/TRBV12-4	TGTGCCAGCAGTTTAGCTACTAGCGGGGTGCCTCAAGAGACCCAGTACTTC	CASSLATSGVPQETQYF
TRBJ2-3	-	TRBD2	TRBV4-3	TGCGCCAGCAGCCAAGACCTTAGCGGGAGCACAGATACGCAGTATTTT	CASSQDLSGSTDTQYF
TRBJ2-3	many	TRBD2	TRBV6-6	TGTGCCAGCAGTTTCCCCAAAGGGGGCGGGGGGGCAGATACGCAGTATTTT	CASSFPKGGGGADTQYF
TRBJ2-1	few	TRBD1	TRBV7-2	TGTGCCAGCAGCTTAGGGACAGGGGCTGACAATGAGCAGTTCTTC	CASSLGTGADNEQFF
TRBJ2-1	-	-	TRBV20-1	TGCAGTGCCCCTACCTGGGGGAATGAGCAGTTCTTC	CSAPTWGNEQFF
TRBJ2-7	-	TRBD2	TRBV29-1	TGCAGCGTTGAAGATCCGCGGGGGGGCTCCTACGAGCAGTACTTC	CSVEDPRGGSYEQYF
TRBJ1-1	-	-	TRBV7-2	TGTACCAGCAGCTTACACATGAACACTGAAGCTTTCTTT	CTSSLHMNTEAFF
TRBJ1-4	-	-	TRBV7-2	TGTGCCAGCAGATCTGGGGGGGGGACTAATGAAAAACTGTTTTTT	CASRSGGGTNEKLFF
TRBJ2-5	-	TRBD1	TRBV7-2	TGTGCCAGCAGCTCTCAGGGGACAGGGGGAGAGACCCAGTACTTC	CASSSQGTGGETQYF
TRBJ2-1	many	-	TRBV6-6	TGTGCCAGCAGTCAGAACAGGGACAACAATGAGCAGTTCTTC	CASSQNRDNNEQFF
TRBJ2-5	few	TRBD2	TRBV20-1	TGCAGTGTCCGAGCGGGACTAGTTATAGAGACCCAGTACTTC	CSVRAGLVIETQYF
TRBJ2-3	-	TRBD2	TRBV7-2	TGTGCCAGCAGCTTAGGCGGGAGGGCCTCAAGTGCGCAGTATTTT	CASSLGGRASSAQYF
TRBJ2-1	many	-	TRBV7-9	TGTGCCAGCAGCTTACAGGGCTCCTACAATGAGCAGTTCTTC	CASSLQGSYNEQFF
TRBJ2-1	-	TRBD1	TRBV6-1	TGTGCCAGCAGGACAGGGTTGGGAAATGAGCAGTTCTTC	CASRTGLGNEQFF
TRBJ1-4	-	-	TRBV25-1	TGTGCCAGCAGTGGCTCAACAGGGACTGGCGAAAAACTGTTTTTT	CASSGSTGTGEKLFF
TRBJ2-1	few	TRBD2	TRBV10-3	TGTGCCATCAGACCGGGACTAGCGGGAATAGAGCAGTTCTTC	CAIRPGLAGIEQFF
TRBJ2-7	-	TRBD2	TRBV19	TGTGCCAGTAGTATTAGGGCTAGCGGTAACAATGAGCAGTACTTC	CASSIRASGNNEQYF
TRBJ2-4	few	-	TRBV28	TGTGCCAGCAGTCCAACCGACCAAGCCAAAAACATTCAGTACTTC	CASSPTDQAKNIQYF
TRBJ2-7	many	-	TRBV29-1	TGCAGCGTTGTCTCCGCAGGCTACGAGCAGTACTTC	CSVVSAGYEQYF
TRBJ2-3	few	-	TRBV11-2	TGTGCCAGCAGCTTAGTGACTAGTGTAGTAACAGATACGCAGTATTTT	CASSLVTSVVTDTQYF
TRBJ1-1	-	-	TRBV5-1	TGCGCCAGCAGCGTGATAGGGGCGGGCACTGAAGCTTTCTTT	CASSVIGAGTEAFF
TRBJ2-5	-	-	TRBV28	TGTGCCAGCAGTCCTTCGGCAGGGGCAGCAGAGACCCAGTACTTC	CASSPSAGAAETQYF
TRBJ2-2	-	TRBD1	TRBV5-1	TGCGCCAGCAGCTTATCCGACAGGGGCACCGGGGAGCTGTTTTTT	CASSLSDRGTGELFF
TRBJ2-1	many	-	TRBV6-2/TRBV6-3	TGTGCCAGCAGTTTTTTCCCCCTCCTCGTGACGGCATACAATGAGCAGTTCTTC	CASSFFPLLVTAYNEQFF
TRBJ2-7	few	TRBD1	TRBV9	TGTGCCAGCAGCGGGGGGACAGCAAATTCCTACGAGCAGTACTTC	CASSGGTANSYEQYF
TRBJ2-5	-	-	TRBV4-3	TGCGCCAGCAGCTCCGCGGACAGTAGGGGAGAGACCCAGTACTTC	CASSSADSRGETQYF
TRBJ2-5	few	TRBD2	TRBV5-1	TGCGCCAGCAGCGCCCGACTAGCAGGGCTTGGGGAGACCCAGTACTTC	CASSARLAGLGETQYF
TRBJ2-6	-	TRBD1	TRBV18	TGTGCCAGCTCCCAGCGGACAGGTGGGACCTCTGGGGCCAACGTCCTGACTTTC	CASSQRTGGTSGANVLTF
TRBJ2-7	-	-	TRBV14	TGTGCCAGCAGCCAACGAGGGAATTGGAACGAGCAGTACTTC	CASSQRGNWNEQYF
TRBJ2-4	-	-	TRBV11-1	TGTGCCAGCAGCTACGGGACGGAATACAATGAGCAGTACTTC	CASSYGTEYNEQYF
TRBJ2-7	-	TRBD1	TRBV9	TGTGCCAGCAGCCCCCGACAGGGGAGTCCCGACGAGCAGTACTTC	CASSPRQGSPDEQYF
TRBJ2-3	few	-	TRBV7-2	TGTGCCAGCAGCTTAACGTCGCCTAGCACAGATACGCAGTATTTT	CASSLTSPSTDTQYF
TRBJ2-3	-	TRBD2	TRBV6-1	TGTGCCAGCAGTGGACAGCGGGGGGGATCAGATACGCAGTATTTT	CASSGQRGGSDTQYF
TRBJ2-3	-	TRBD2	TRBV9	TGTGCCAGCAGCGTAGCCCCCCTGATGGTAGCGGGGGGCACAGATACGCAGTATTTT	CASSVAPLMVAGGTDTQYF
TRBJ2-5	-	TRBD1	TRBV24-1	TGTGCCACCAGTGACCACGGAAAACAGGGGTTCCGACAAGAGACCCAGTACTTC	CATSDHGKQGFRQETQYF
TRBJ2-1	once	-	TRBV20-1	TGCAGTGCTAGACTTCCGGGGACCTCCCACAATGAGCAGTTCTTC	CSARLPGTSHNEQFF
TRBJ2-7	once	TRBD2	TRBV5-1	TGCGCCAGCAGCTCCCTAGCGGGGGTCTCCTACGAGCAGTACTTC	CASSSLAGVSYEQYF
TRBJ2-4	-	-	TRBV28	TGTGCCAGCAGAGCAGGAGGTGTAAACATTCAGTACTTC	CASRAGGVNIQYF
TRBJ2-3	few	TRBD2	TRBV25-1	TGTGCCAGCAGTCAAAAGCGGGGGTCCCGCACAGATACGCAGTATTTT	CASSQKRGSRTDTQYF
TRBJ2-6	few	TRBD1	TRBV20-1	TGCAGTGCTACCCAGTGGGACAGGGCCGGGGCCAACGTCCTGACTTTC	CSATQWDRAGANVLTF
TRBJ2-5	few	TRBD2	TRBV7-9	TGTGCCAGCACCTCCCGTGGCGGGGGATTGAGGGAGACCCAGTACTTC	CASTSRGGGLRETQYF
TRBJ1-1	many	-	TRBV7-9	TGTGCCAGCAGTTTGCAGGTGAACACTGAAGCTTTCTTT	CASSLQVNTEAFF
TRBJ1-2	few	TRBD1	TRBV29-1	TGCAGCGTAGTGACAGGGGGCTCTGGTGGCTACACCTTC	CSVVTGGSGGYTF
TRBJ2-1	-	TRBD1	TRBV5-4	TGTGTCAGCAGCTCCGGGACAGGGGGTTACAATGAGCAGTTCTTC	CVSSSGTGGYNEQFF
TRBJ1-1	-	-	TRBV5-1	TGCGCCAGCAGCTCCCAGGGCCTTGACACTGAAGCTTTCTTT	CASSSQGLDTEAFF